This T cell receptor (beta chain) was found in a study of shared T cell receptors in the human thymus (dated by TCRdb to the early 2020s). Describing the broader study: The study investigated the way shared, self-reactive T-cell receptor alpha chains are produced in the human thymus.

This clone was found a few times. Its antigen remains unidentified. No much larger clone is present one base from it, and per-base qualities are unavailable. The CDR3 measures 11 amino acids from cysteine to phenylalanine. The sequence is cut down to CDR3 DNA, 33 bases in frame from base 1. The germline V gene (reference sequence) yields DFQATT for CDR1 and SNEGSKA for CDR2. V loses 4 bases, J loses 5 bases, and the germline ends lie 7 bases apart. The library relied on the immunoSEQ multiplex PCR assay. TCRdb took over this immuneACCESS table, retaining in-frame rearrangements with V and J assigned. Such tables are incomplete; in checked studies, under half of the missing clones stem from an unresolved V gene, and the remainder is unexplained. The table for this sample lists roughly 500,000 clones; approximately 80% of them were counted only once. The ten most abundant clones make up 0.013% of the sample.

The sample also formed part of further work on human thymus T cells. According to the second study: Immunologically healthy infants undergoing open corrective cardiac surgery for congenital heart defects in Finland were used as donors. The thymus tissue came from surgical resects taken out during corrective cardiac surgery. V and J gene segment usage appeared biased in both thymic and peripheral blood repertoires. According to the related research, thymic TCR repertoires were highly overlapping among unrelated individuals. The study used under 10 infant thymus samples plus four related peripheral blood samples to characterize TCR alpha and beta repertoires. Donor ages ranged from roughly 6 to 250 days, and the cohort comprised about six male and two female infants. After being mechanically released from the tissue, thymocytes were kept at -70 degrees C in pellets of about 9.5-30 million cells. A QIAsymphony instrument was used to extract genomic DNA from the frozen cell pellets. TCRB and TCRAD loci were amplified from a standardized quantity of quality-controlled genomic DNA using the immunoSEQ multiplex PCR assay. Amplicons spanned the V(D)J region at a length sufficient to cover the CDR3 and identify V and J genes. Amplicon sequencing was performed on an Illumina platform through the commercial immunoSEQ service. Primer bias and sequencing errors were corrected using previously described methods, and TCRAD and TCRB definitions followed the IMGT database. immunoSEQ Analyzer 3.0 and VDJTools were used for repertoire analysis, which covered basic statistics, V/J segment usage, diversity estimates, rarefaction and pairwise overlap. Diversity was estimated with Chao1, ChaoE, Efron-Thisted, Shannon and inverse Simpson indices, and also on datasets down-sampled to the smallest sample. Repertoire overlap was determined by strict matching of CDR3 nucleotide sequence, V gene and J gene, and Jaccard-based multidimensional scaling clustering was applied. On average, thymus samples gave 750,000 to 1,000,000 unique TCRB clonotypes, whereas blood samples gave about 84,000.

Sequenced material: thymocytes. The receptor was derived from a boy younger than two with a congenital heart defect. Donor details come from another sample of the same person, matched by shared clones. The receptor chain draws on TRBV20-1 and TRBJ2-3, with TRBD1 as a weak D call on 5 bases. The CDR3 corresponds to CSATTGDTQYF. DNA sequence: TGCAGTGCTACCACAGGAGATACGCAGTATTTT.